A selection of T cell receptor beta chains follows, all from one sample in a study of a mutant IDH1 vaccine in newly diagnosed glioma. This table comes from immunoSEQ multiplex PCR, and its TCRdb copy is limited to in-frame clones, with some not included. Counted here are about 60,000 clones, 84% occurring once; the ten biggest clones make up 3.5% to 4.5%. These receptors have no identified antigens. The specimen was PBMCs, collected from a glioma patient whose treatment included an IDH1 peptide vaccine. Receptor source: a man aged 25 to 45 with glioma. Each CDR3 is given with its conserved first and last residue. The order of the fields is CDR3 protein, CDR3 DNA, V gene, D gene, J gene, clone size. A D gene is named only where the DNA matches it firmly. Rows may omit the clone size; those that give it use once, few, many or a size class.

CDR3 protein: CASSPRSSGGAHGELFF
CDR3 DNA: TGTGCCAGCAGCCCCCGGTCTAGCGGGGGGGCCCACGGGGAGCTGTTTTTT
V gene: TRBV9
D gene: TRBD2
J gene: TRBJ2-2
clone size: NA

CDR3 protein: CASSLLKEAFF
CDR3 DNA: TGTGCCAGCAGCCTCTTGAAAGAAGCTTTCTTT
V gene: TRBV2
D gene: NA
J gene: TRBJ1-1
clone size: NA

CDR3 protein: CASSQGLQETQYF
CDR3 DNA: TGTGCCAGCAGCCAAGGTCTACAAGAGACCCAGTACTTC
V gene: TRBV14
D gene: NA
J gene: TRBJ2-5
clone size: NA

CDR3 protein: CAWSPGLGNTEAFF
CDR3 DNA: TGTGCCTGGAGCCCGGGACTTGGGAACACTGAAGCTTTCTTT
V gene: TRBV30
D gene: NA
J gene: TRBJ1-1
clone size: few

CDR3 protein: CASSLHLQDYEQYF
CDR3 DNA: TGTGCCAGCAGCCTTCACCTACAGGACTACGAGCAGTACTTC
V gene: TRBV7-8
D gene: NA
J gene: TRBJ2-7
clone size: NA

CDR3 protein: CASSLASGGTSGYTF
CDR3 DNA: TGTGCCAGCAGCTTAGCGTCAGGGGGCACGAGCGGCTACACCTTC
V gene: TRBV7-8
D gene: TRBD1
J gene: TRBJ1-2
clone size: NA

CDR3 protein: CASSLWDSENYEQYF
CDR3 DNA: TGTGCCAGCAGCCTGTGGGACAGCGAAAATTACGAGCAGTACTTC
V gene: TRBV6-1
D gene: TRBD1
J gene: TRBJ2-7
clone size: NA

CDR3 protein: CTRGGNTEAFF
CDR3 DNA: TGCACCAGGGGGGGGAACACTGAAGCTTTCTTT
V gene: TRBV20-1
D gene: TRBD1
J gene: TRBJ1-1
clone size: few

CDR3 protein: CASSQDPKANYGYTF
CDR3 DNA: TGTGCCAGCAGCCAAGACCCCAAGGCTAACTATGGCTACACCTTC
V gene: TRBV4-2
D gene: NA
J gene: TRBJ1-2
clone size: NA

CDR3 protein: CASSLNSARGGYTF
CDR3 DNA: TGTGCCAGCAGTTTAAATTCGGCACGAGGTGGCTACACCTTC
V gene: TRBV28
D gene: NA
J gene: TRBJ1-2
clone size: few

CDR3 protein: CASSFGGGETQYF
CDR3 DNA: TGTGCCAGCAGCTTTGGGGGAGGAGAGACCCAGTACTTC
V gene: TRBV7-8
D gene: NA
J gene: TRBJ2-5
clone size: NA

CDR3 protein: CASTPTTGPGTDTQYF
CDR3 DNA: TGTGCCAGCACCCCCACTACCGGGCCCGGCACAGATACGCAGTATTTT
V gene: TRBV7-2
D gene: NA
J gene: TRBJ2-3
clone size: NA

CDR3 protein: CASSESGNTGELFF
CDR3 DNA: TGCGCCAGCAGTGAGTCTGGGAACACCGGGGAGCTGTTTTTT
V gene: TRBV10-2
D gene: NA
J gene: TRBJ2-2
clone size: NA

CDR3 protein: CASSLGWETQYF
CDR3 DNA: TGTGCCAGCAGCCTGGGGTGGGAGACCCAGTACTTC
V gene: TRBV11-2
D gene: NA
J gene: TRBJ2-5
clone size: once

CDR3 protein: CATSREYRGDEQFF
CDR3 DNA: TGTGCCACCAGCAGAGAATACAGGGGGGATGAGCAGTTCTTC
V gene: TRBV15
D gene: TRBD1
J gene: TRBJ2-1
clone size: NA

CDR3 protein: CASSSRDSPPGTQYF
CDR3 DNA: TGTGCCAGCAGCTCACGGGACTCTCCGCCGGGGACCCAGTACTTC
V gene: TRBV9
D gene: NA
J gene: TRBJ2-5
clone size: NA

CDR3 protein: CASSDFYRGSNEQFF
CDR3 DNA: TGTGCCAGCAGTGACTTTTACAGGGGAAGTAATGAGCAGTTCTTC
V gene: TRBV6-4
D gene: TRBD1
J gene: TRBJ2-1
clone size: NA